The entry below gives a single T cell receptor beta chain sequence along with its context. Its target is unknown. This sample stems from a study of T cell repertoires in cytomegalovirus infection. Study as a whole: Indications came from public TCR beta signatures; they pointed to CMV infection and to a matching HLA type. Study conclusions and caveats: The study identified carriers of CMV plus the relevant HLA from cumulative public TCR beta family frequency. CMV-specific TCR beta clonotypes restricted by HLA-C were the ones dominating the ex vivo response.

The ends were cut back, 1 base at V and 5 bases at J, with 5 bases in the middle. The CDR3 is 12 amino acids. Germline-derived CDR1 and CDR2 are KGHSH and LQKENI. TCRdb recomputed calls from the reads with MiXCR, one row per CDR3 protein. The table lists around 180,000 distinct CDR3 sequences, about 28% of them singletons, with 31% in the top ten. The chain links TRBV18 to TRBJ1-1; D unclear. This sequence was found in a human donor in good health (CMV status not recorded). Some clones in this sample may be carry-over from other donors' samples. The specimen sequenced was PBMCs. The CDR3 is CASSPLQTEAFF. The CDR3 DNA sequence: TGTGCCAGCTCACCACTGCAAACTGAAGCTTTCTTT.